This TCR beta chain appears in the sequencing data of a study of PD-L1 blockade in urothelial cancer. Study as a whole: Blood was analyzed 3 weeks (second dose) and 6 weeks after treatment start.

The CDR3 covers 14 residues. Germline V lookup: CDR1 SGHTA, CDR2 FQGNSA. Trimming cost V 5 bases and J 3 bases, with 11 bases left between them. Every PCR got spiked synthetic TCR analog templates. Here immunoSEQ multiplex PCR was the method, and the copy in TCRdb shows in-frame clones only, minus some. Found here are 35,000 to 45,000 clones, around 80% of them singletons; the top ten hold about a sixth. The sample consisted of PBMCs, taken around atezolizumab (anti-PD-L1) treatment. The sequence was obtained from a man between 60 and 75 years old with urothelial cancer. The chain is built from TRBV7-2 and TRBJ1-5, with a possible D match to TRBD1 (5 bases). The CDR3, as DNA: TGTGCCAGCAGCCCCGGGACTGACAATCAGCCCCAGCATTTT. Translation gives CASSPGTDNQPQHF.